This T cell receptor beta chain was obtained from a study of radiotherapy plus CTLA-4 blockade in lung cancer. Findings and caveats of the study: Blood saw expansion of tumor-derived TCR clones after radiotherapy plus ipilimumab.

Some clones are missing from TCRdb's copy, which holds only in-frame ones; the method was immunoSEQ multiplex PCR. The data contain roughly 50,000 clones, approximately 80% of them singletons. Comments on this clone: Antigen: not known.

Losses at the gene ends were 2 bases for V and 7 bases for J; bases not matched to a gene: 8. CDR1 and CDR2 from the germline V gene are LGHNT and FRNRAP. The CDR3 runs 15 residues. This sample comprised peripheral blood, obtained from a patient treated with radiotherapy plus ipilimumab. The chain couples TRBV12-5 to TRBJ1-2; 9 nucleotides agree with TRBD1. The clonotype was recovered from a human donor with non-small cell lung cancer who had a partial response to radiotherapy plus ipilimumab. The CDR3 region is CASGLPLQGAGGYTF. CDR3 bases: TGTGCTAGTGGTTTGCCGCTACAGGGGGCAGGTGGCTACACCTTC. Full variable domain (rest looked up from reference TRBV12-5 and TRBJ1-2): DARVTQTPRHKVTEMGQEVTMRCQPILGHNTVFWYRQTMMQGLELLAYFRNRAPLDDSGMPKDRFSAEMPDATLATLKIQPSEPRDSAVYFCASGLPLQGAGGYTFGSGTRLTVV.